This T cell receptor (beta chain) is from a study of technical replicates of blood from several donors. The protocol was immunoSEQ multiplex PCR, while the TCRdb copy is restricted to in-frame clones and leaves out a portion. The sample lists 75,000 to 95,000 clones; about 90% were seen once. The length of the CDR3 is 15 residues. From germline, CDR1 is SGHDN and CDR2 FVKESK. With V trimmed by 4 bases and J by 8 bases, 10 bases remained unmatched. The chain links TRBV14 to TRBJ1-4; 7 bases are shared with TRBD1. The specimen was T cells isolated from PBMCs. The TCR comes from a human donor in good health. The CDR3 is CASSRSTGLSEKLFF. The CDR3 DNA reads TGTGCCAGCAGCCGATCGACAGGGCTGAGCGAAAAACTGTTTTTT.